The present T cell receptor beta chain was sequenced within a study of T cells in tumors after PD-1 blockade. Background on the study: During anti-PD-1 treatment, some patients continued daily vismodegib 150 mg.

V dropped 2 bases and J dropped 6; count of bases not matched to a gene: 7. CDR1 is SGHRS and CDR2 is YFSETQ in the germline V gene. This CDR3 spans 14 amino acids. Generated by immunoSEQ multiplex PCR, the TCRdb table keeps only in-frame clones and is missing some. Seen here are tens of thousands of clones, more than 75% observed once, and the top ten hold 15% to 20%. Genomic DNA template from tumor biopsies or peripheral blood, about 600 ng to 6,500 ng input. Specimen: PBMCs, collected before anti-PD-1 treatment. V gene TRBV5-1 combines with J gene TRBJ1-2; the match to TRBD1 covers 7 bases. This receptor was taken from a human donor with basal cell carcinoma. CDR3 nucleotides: TGCGCCAGCAGCTTATTACGGGACAGACATGGCTACACCTTC. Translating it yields CASSLLRDRHGYTF.